A few counts support the clone carrying this T cell receptor (beta chain). The target antigen is unknown. This sample is part of a study of OX40 agonist ivuxolimab in advanced cancers. Study as a whole: Ivuxolimab is an agonistic anti-OX40 (CD134) antibody, and patients were treated with it. Enrollees could have had prior anti-PD-1, anti-PD-L1 or anti-CTLA-4 therapy, which 40% to 45% had received. Study-level results: Dosing at 0.1 to 3.0 mg/kg was accompanied by clonal expansion of CD4+ and CD8+ blood T cells by week 6. Some nonresponders also had low normalized T-cell clonal expansion.

This table comes from immunoSEQ multiplex PCR, and its TCRdb copy is limited to in-frame clones, with some not included. This sample has roughly 56,000 clones, with about 86% found just once. Germline V CDR1 and CDR2: LGHNA, YNFKEQ. Trimming cost V 1 base and J 8 bases, with 9 bases left between them. This CDR3 is 13 amino acids long. The chain carries TRBV4-2 and TRBJ2-1; D is unclear. Sample: CD4+ or CD8+ T cells sorted from blood, taken in a trial of the OX40 agonist ivuxolimab. This receptor was obtained from an adult with an advanced solid tumor such as melanoma, head and neck, liver or kidney cancer. In nucleotides, the CDR3 is TGTGCCAGCAGCCAAGTGGGAAGGGATGAGCAGTTCTTC. Its translation is CASSQVGRDEQFF.